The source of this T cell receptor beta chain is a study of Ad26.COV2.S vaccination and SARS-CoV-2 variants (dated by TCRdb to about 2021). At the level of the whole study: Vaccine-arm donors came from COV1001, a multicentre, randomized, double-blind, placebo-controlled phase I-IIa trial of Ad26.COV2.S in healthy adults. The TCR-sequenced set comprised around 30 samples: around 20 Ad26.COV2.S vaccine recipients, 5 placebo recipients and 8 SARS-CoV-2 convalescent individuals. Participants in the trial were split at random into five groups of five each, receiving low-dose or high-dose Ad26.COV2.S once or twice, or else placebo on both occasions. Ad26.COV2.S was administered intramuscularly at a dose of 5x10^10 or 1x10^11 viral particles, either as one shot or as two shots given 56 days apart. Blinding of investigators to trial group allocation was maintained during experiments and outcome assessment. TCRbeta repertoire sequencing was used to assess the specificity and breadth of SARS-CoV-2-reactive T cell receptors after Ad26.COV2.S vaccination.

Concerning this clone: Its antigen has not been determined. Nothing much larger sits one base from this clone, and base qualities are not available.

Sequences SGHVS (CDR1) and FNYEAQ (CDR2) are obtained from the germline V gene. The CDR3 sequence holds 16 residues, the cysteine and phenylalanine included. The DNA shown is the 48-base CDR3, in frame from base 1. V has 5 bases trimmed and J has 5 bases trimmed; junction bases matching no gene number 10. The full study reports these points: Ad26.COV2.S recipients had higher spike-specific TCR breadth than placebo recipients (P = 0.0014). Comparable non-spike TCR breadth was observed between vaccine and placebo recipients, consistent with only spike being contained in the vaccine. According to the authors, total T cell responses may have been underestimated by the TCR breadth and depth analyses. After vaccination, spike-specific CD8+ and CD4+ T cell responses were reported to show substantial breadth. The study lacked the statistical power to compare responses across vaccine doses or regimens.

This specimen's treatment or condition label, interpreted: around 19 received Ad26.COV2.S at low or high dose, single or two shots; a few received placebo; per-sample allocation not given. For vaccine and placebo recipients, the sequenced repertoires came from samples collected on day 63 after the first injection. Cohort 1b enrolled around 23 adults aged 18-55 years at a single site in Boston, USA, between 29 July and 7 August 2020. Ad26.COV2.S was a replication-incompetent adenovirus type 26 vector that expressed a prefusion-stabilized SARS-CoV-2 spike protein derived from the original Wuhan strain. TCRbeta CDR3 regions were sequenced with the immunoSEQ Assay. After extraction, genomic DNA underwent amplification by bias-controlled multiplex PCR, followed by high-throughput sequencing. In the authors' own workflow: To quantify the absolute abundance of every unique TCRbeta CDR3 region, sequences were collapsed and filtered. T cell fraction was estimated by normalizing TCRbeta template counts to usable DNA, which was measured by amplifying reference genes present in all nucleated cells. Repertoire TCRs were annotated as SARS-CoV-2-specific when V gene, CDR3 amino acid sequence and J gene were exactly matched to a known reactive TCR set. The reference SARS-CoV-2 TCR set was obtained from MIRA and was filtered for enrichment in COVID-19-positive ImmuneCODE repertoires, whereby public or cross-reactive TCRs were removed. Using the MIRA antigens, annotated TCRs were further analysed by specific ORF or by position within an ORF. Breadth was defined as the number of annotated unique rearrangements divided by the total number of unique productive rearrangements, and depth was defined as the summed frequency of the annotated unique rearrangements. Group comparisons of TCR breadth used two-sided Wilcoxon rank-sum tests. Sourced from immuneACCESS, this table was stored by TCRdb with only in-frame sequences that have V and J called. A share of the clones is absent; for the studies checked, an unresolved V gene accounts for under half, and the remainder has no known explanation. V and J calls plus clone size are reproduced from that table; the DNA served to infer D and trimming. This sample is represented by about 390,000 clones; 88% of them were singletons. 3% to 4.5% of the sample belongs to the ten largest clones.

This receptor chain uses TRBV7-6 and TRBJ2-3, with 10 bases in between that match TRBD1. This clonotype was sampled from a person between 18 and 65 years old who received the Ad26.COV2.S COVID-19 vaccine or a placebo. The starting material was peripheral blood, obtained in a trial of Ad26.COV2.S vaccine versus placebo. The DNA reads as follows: TGTGCCAGCAGCCAAAGACAGGGGGCGCAAAAAGATACGCAGTATTTT. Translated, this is CASSQRQGAQKDTQYF.